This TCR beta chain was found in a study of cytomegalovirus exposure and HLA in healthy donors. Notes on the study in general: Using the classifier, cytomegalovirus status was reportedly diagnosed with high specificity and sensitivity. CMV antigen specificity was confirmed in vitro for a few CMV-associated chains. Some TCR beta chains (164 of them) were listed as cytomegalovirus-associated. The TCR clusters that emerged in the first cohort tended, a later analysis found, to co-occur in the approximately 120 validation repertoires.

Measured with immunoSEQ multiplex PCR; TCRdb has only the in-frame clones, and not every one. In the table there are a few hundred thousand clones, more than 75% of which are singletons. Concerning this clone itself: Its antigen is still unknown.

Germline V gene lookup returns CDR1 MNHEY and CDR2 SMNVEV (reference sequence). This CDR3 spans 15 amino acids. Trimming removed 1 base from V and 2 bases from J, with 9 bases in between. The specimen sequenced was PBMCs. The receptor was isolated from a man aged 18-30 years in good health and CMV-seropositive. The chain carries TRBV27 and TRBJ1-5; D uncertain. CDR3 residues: CASSLFPGRNQPQHF. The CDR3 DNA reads TGTGCCAGCAGTTTATTCCCGGGTCGCAATCAGCCCCAGCATTTT.